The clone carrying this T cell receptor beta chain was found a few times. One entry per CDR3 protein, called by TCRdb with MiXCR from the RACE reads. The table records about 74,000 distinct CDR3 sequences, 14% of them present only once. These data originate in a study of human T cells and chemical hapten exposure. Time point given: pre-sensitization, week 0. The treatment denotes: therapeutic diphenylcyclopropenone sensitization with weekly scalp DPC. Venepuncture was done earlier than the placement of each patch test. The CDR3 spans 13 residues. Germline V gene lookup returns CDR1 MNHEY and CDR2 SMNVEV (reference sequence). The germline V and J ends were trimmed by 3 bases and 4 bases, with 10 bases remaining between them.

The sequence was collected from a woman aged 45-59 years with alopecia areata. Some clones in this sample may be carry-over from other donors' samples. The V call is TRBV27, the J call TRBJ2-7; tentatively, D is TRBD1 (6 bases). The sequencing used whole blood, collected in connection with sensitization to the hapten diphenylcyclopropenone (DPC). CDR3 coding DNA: TGTGCCAGCAGTTTTTCCAGGGGATACGAGCAGTACTTC. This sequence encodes CASSFSRGYEQYF.